This is a list of T cell receptor beta chains from one sample in a study of T cell responses to AZD1222 COVID-19 vaccine. Sequenced by immunoSEQ multiplex PCR; TCRdb stores in-frame clones only, minus some. This table has approximately 150,000 clones, around 92% appearing once. The sequencing here drew on peripheral blood, taken on day 0 of AZD1222 vaccination. The receptors were sampled from an adult in good health. Both conserved end residues are part of each CDR3. The order of the fields is V gene, J gene, clone size, CDR3 length, D gene, CDR3 protein, CDR3 DNA. A D gene is named only where the DNA matches it firmly. Expanded clones get a size class; other rows say once, few or many, or leave the size out.

TRBV7-6	TRBJ2-1	NA	15	TRBD2	CASSLITSGRNEQFF	TGTGCCAGCAGCTTAATTACTAGCGGGAGAAATGAGCAGTTCTTC
TRBV10-1	TRBJ1-2	NA	14	NA	CASSDPVQGYGYTF	TGCGCCAGCAGTGACCCCGTACAGGGATATGGCTACACCTTC
TRBV24-1	TRBJ1-2	NA	15	TRBD1	CATSDPGQGSYGYTF	TGTGCCACCAGTGATCCCGGACAGGGATCCTATGGCTACACCTTC
TRBV7-9	TRBJ1-2	NA	11	NA	CASSLGSGYTF	TGTGCCAGCAGCTTGGGGTCTGGCTACACCTTC
TRBV7-6	TRBJ2-5	NA	16	TRBD2	CASRKTLGGLAETQYF	TGTGCCAGCAGGAAAACCTTGGGTGGACTAGCAGAGACCCAGTACTTC
TRBV5-5	TRBJ1-4	few	16	NA	CASSYQGSGVGEKLFF	TGTGCCAGCAGCTACCAGGGGTCCGGGGTGGGGGAAAAACTGTTTTTT
TRBV6-1	TRBJ1-3	NA	16	NA	CASSEVNGPSGNTIYF	TGTGCCAGCAGTGAAGTTAACGGCCCCTCTGGAAACACCATATATTTT
TRBV6-5	TRBJ2-7	NA	14	TRBD1	CASSYGQGPYEQYF	TGTGCCAGCAGTTATGGACAGGGGCCCTACGAGCAGTACTTC
TRBV2	TRBJ1-5	NA	15	NA	CASSKTVSFNQPQHF	TGTGCCAGCAGCAAGACAGTTTCCTTCAATCAGCCCCAGCATTTT
TRBV15	TRBJ1-4	once	14	NA	CATSRPRHNEKLFF	TGTGCCACCAGCAGACCCCGACACAATGAAAAACTGTTTTTT
TRBV6-5	TRBJ1-2	NA	15	NA	CASRGQGGAGYGYTF	TGTGCCAGCAGGGGGCAGGGAGGGGCTGGGTATGGCTACACCTTC
TRBV14	TRBJ2-3	NA	17	NA	CASSQGVWGIGADTQYF	TGTGCCAGCAGCCAAGGGGTATGGGGTATCGGCGCAGATACGCAGTATTTT
TRBV27	TRBJ2-2	NA	16	NA	CASSLSSGLYTGELFF	TGTGCCAGCAGTTTATCCAGCGGGCTTTACACCGGGGAGCTGTTTTTT
TRBV5-1	TRBJ1-2	NA	14	TRBD1	CASSLGDSNYGYTF	TGCGCCAGCAGCTTGGGGGACAGTAACTATGGCTACACCTTC
TRBV9	TRBJ1-2	NA	14	TRBD1	CASSADRVNYGYTF	TGTGCCAGCAGCGCCGACAGGGTGAACTATGGCTACACCTTC
TRBV30	TRBJ1-1	NA	12	TRBD1	CAWMDRGTEAFF	TGTGCCTGGATGGACAGGGGCACTGAAGCTTTCTTT
TRBV6-5	TRBJ2-1	once	13	TRBD2	CATRREHLNEQFF	TGTGCAACGCGGCGGGAGCATTTAAATGAGCAGTTCTTC
TRBV7-2	TRBJ1-5	NA	14	NA	CASSSGAGSQPQHF	TGTGCCAGCAGCTCAGGGGCCGGGAGTCAGCCCCAGCATTTT
TRBV24-1	TRBJ2-1	NA	17	NA	CATSDPLPGSSYNEQFF	TGTGCCACCAGTGATCCCCTCCCAGGGAGCTCCTACAATGAGCAGTTCTTC
TRBV15	TRBJ1-1	NA	13	NA	CATSTQMNTEAFF	TGTGCCACCAGCACCCAGATGAACACTGAAGCTTTCTTT
TRBV6-5	TRBJ1-1	NA	14	TRBD1	CASRGQGMNTEAFF	TGTGCCAGCAGGGGACAGGGTATGAACACTGAAGCTTTCTTT
TRBV5-1	TRBJ1-6	NA	14	TRBD1	CASSLDRGGSPLHF	TGCGCCAGCAGCTTGGACAGGGGAGGATCACCCCTCCACTTT
TRBV21-1	TRBJ2-7	NA	18	NA	CASSKEGSRTGGPYEQYF	TGTGCCAGCAGCAAAGAAGGCAGCAGGACAGGGGGGCCCTACGAGCAGTACTTC
TRBV19	TRBJ2-2	NA	15	NA	CASRTASSNTGELFF	TGTGCCAGTAGAACGGCTAGCTCGAACACCGGGGAGCTGTTTTTT
TRBV9	TRBJ2-7	once	14	TRBD1	CASSPGDRGHEQYF	TGTGCCAGCAGCCCTGGGGACAGGGGTCACGAGCAGTACTTC
TRBV24-1	TRBJ1-4	NA	15	NA	CATSPGRSTNEKLFF	TGTGCCACCAGTCCTGGACGGTCTACAAATGAAAAACTGTTTTTT
TRBV15	TRBJ1-1	NA	14	NA	CATSRDNRDTEAFF	TGTGCCACCAGCAGAGATAACAGGGACACTGAAGCTTTCTTT
TRBV9	TRBJ2-2	NA	18	NA	CASAPRGTWQRNTGELFF	TGTGCCAGCGCACCGCGAGGAACCTGGCAGCGAAACACCGGGGAGCTGTTTTTT
TRBV11-1	TRBJ2-1	NA	15	TRBD2	CASSSRLAGDNEQFF	TGTGCCAGCAGCTCCCGGTTAGCGGGGGACAATGAGCAGTTCTTC
TRBV7-9	TRBJ1-2	NA	10	NA	CASVGYGYTF	TGTGCCAGCGTCGGCTATGGCTACACCTTC
TRBV19	TRBJ2-1	NA	13	NA	CASSKETGNEQFF	TGTGCCAGTAGTAAGGAGACGGGAAACGAGCAGTTCTTC
TRBV6-6	TRBJ1-2	once	15	NA	CASSYSTQGDYGYTF	TGTGCCAGCAGTTACTCGACACAGGGTGACTATGGCTACACCTTC
TRBV29-1	TRBJ1-4	once	16	TRBD1	CSVVEGQGPNNEKLFF	TGCAGCGTTGTGGAGGGACAGGGGCCAAATAATGAAAAACTGTTTTTT
TRBV19	TRBJ1-2	NA	13	NA	CASSIEAAYGYTF	TGTGCCAGTAGTATAGAGGCAGCTTATGGCTACACCTTC
TRBV15	TRBJ2-1	few	13	NA	CATGPTAWDEQFF	TGTGCCACCGGGCCTACAGCTTGGGATGAGCAGTTCTTC
TRBV27	TRBJ2-1	NA	16	NA	CASSPTLGLTYNEQFF	TGTGCCAGCAGTCCGACCTTAGGACTTACCTACAATGAGCAGTTCTTC
TRBV15	TRBJ1-2	NA	17	TRBD1	CATSRVSGTVANYGYTF	TGTGCCACCAGCAGAGTTTCCGGGACAGTAGCTAACTATGGCTACACCTTC
TRBV7-3	TRBJ2-2	NA	16	TRBD2	CASSLGGGSNTGELFF	TGTGCCAGCAGCTTAGGCGGCGGGAGCAACACCGGGGAGCTGTTTTTT
TRBV6-5	TRBJ1-1	NA	13	NA	CASSLTRNTEAFF	TGTGCCAGCAGTCTCACACGGAACACTGAAGCTTTCTTT
TRBV10-2	TRBJ2-7	NA	14	TRBD1	CASSEGTGSHEQYF	TGCGCCAGCAGTGAGGGGACAGGGTCCCACGAGCAGTACTTC